The 32 T cell receptor beta chains below all came from one sample that was sequenced in a study of post-analysis software for immune sequencing data. Study-level results: About 5 TRBV segments were significantly more frequent in patients than in controls. TRBV5-6, TRBV5-1 and TRBV20-1 were among these segments.

Prepared libraries of TCR beta cDNA carried unique molecular identifiers. TCRdb re-analysed the PCR reads in MiXCR, keeping a single row per CDR3 protein. The data show about 200,000 distinct CDR3 sequences, around 29% seen once. These receptors have no identified antigens. Sequenced sample: blood. The receptors derive from a girl aged 2 to 17 with multiple sclerosis.

Regarding this clonotype: Since a much larger clone is just one base distant, this may be a read error. V is TRBV29-1 and J is TRBJ2-3; maybe TRBD2 (6 bases). Per the germline V gene, CDR1 is SQVTM and CDR2 is ANQGSEA. The germline V and J ends were trimmed by 1 base and 2 bases, with 16 bases remaining between them. CDR3 length equals 16 residues. The CDR3 protein is CSVEVPLARHTDTQYF. The CDR3 region has the DNA TGCAGCGTTGAAGTCCCCCTAGCGAGACACACAGATACGCAGTATTTT.

This clonotype has only a few counts. This sequence joins TRBV20-1 and TRBJ1-1; TRBD1 matches 10 bases. CDR1 and CDR2 from the germline V gene are DFQATT and SNEGSKA (reference sequence). This CDR3 is built from 16 residues. V shed 0 bases, J shed 4 bases, and the junction held 8 bases outside the gene matches. CDR3 nucleotide sequence: TGCAGTGCTAGAGATTTTGACGGACAGGGGGGCACTGAAGCTTTCTTT. The encoded protein is CSARDFDGQGGTEAFF.

This clonotype has a count of ten or more. This chain joins TRBV7-8 and TRBJ1-2; the match to TRBD1 covers 8 bases. The J segment lost 7 bases and the V segment lost 5 bases, leaving 15 bases of the junction unmatched. The CDR3 runs to 16 residues. Germline loops: CDR1 SGHVS, CDR2 FQNEAQ. The CDR3 nucleotides read TGTGCCAGCAGCGGAGCTGCCGCAGGGGGCTGGGGTGGCTACACCTTC. Its protein product is CASSGAAAGGWGGYTF.

This chain connects TRBV18 to TRBJ1-2; 7 nucleotides align to TRBD1. Germline lookup yields CDR1 KGHSH and CDR2 LQKENI. Germline trimming cut 4 bases from V and 4 bases from J; bases unmatched to any gene: 6. This CDR3 contains 14 residues. CDR3 nucleotide sequence: TGTGCCAGCTCACTCGGACAGGAGAGCTATGGCTACACCTTC. It encodes CASSLGQESYGYTF.

This clonotype was seen ten or more times. CDR3 bases: TGCGCCAGCAGTCACTCTAGCGGGGTGTATGAGCAGTTCTTC. Translation gives CASSHSSGVYEQFF. The V and J genes are TRBV10-1 and TRBJ2-1; 9 bases match TRBD2. V lost 5 bases to trimming and J lost 8 bases; unmatched junction nucleotides: 7. The CDR3 has 14 amino acids. Germline CDR1 and CDR2: WNHNN and SYGVQD (reference sequence).

This chain uses TRBV18 with TRBJ2-7; 10 nucleotides align to TRBD2. Germline CDR1 is KGHSH and CDR2 is LQKENI. The CDR3 loop spans 15 amino acids. Germline trimming cut 3 bases from V and 5 bases from J; bases unmatched to any gene: 7. CDR3 protein: CASSPSLAGDNEQYF. CDR3 nucleotide sequence: TGTGCCAGCTCACCGTCCCTAGCGGGAGACAACGAGCAGTACTTC.

This clonotype was detected ten times or more. The gene calls are TRBV30 and TRBJ2-1, with D tentatively TRBD1 (6 bases). The CDR3 is made up of 13 amino acids. V dropped 5 bases and J dropped 9 bases, with 17 bases sitting between them. Germline-derived CDR1 and CDR2 are GTSNPN and SVGIG (reference sequence). The CDR3 region has the DNA TGTGCCTGGGGTCCCGCTAGCAGGGGTGAGCAGTTCTTC. This sequence encodes CAWGPASRGEQFF.

This clonotype showed up just a few times. The V gene is TRBV6-5, the J gene TRBJ2-7; D perhaps matches TRBD1 (6 bases). The CDR3 sequence is 16 residues long. Per the germline V gene, CDR1 is MNHEY and CDR2 is SVGAGI. V was shortened by 4 bases and J by 5 bases, with 21 bases between the two germline ends. CDR3 nucleotide sequence: TGTGCCAGCAGTTCCAGATTTAAACAGGGTGGCCACGAGCAGTACTTC. This gives the protein CASSSRFKQGGHEQYF.

The chain employs TRBV9 and TRBJ1-4, with D possibly being TRBD1 (6 bases). CDR1 is SGDLS, CDR2 YYNGEE, per germline. The V end was cut by 3 bases, the J end by 4 bases, with 13 bases between. The CDR3 is made up of 15 amino acids. CDR3 DNA: TGTGCCAGCAGCGCAGCCGGGGGCCTTAATGAAAAACTGTTTTTT. This codes for CASSAAGGLNEKLFF.

This clonotype was detected many times. J is TRBJ2-7 and V is TRBV18, with no clear D. CDR1 and CDR2 from the germline V gene are KGHSH and LQKENI. The CDR3 is made up of 14 amino acids. Trimming removed 2 bases at V and 2 bases at J, with 10 bases between. CDR3 bases: TGTGCCAGCTCACCAGTGATGCAGACCTACGAGCAGTACTTC. Protein sequence: CASSPVMQTYEQYF.

This clonotype was recorded at least ten times. The genes are TRBV28 and TRBJ2-7; D might be TRBD1 (6 bases). Germline V CDR1 and CDR2: MDHEN, SYDVKM. V lost 4 bases and J 2 bases, leaving 15 bases between the germline ends. CDR3 length: 15 amino acids. The CDR3 sequence: CASSSPRGQTYEQYF. The CDR3 DNA sequence: TGTGCCAGCAGTTCGCCCCGTGGACAGACCTACGAGCAGTACTTC.

The chain joins TRBV4-2 to TRBJ1-2, with unresolved D. Germline values: CDR1 LGHNA, CDR2 YNFKEQ. V gave up 3 bases and J gave up 6 bases, with 26 bases separating them. This CDR3 spans 18 amino acids. CDR3 nucleotide sequence: TGTGCCAGCAGCCAGGCTACCCTCCGGAGAGGCGGGCTTAATGGCTACACCTTC. Translating it yields CASSQATLRRGGLNGYTF.

Ten or more counts support this clonotype. The chain combines TRBV29-1 with TRBJ2-5; possible D gene TRBD1, 5 bases. Per the germline V gene, CDR1 is SQVTM and CDR2 is ANQGSEA. Between the trimmed V and J ends, which lost 3 bases and 3 bases, there was a span of 14 bases. The CDR3 spans 14 residues. The CDR3: CSVDSRALEETQYF. The CDR3, as DNA: TGCAGCGTTGATTCCAGGGCCCTCGAAGAGACCCAGTACTTC. Variable domain in full (rest from reference TRBV29-1 and TRBJ2-5): SAVISQKPSRDICQRGTSLTIQCQVDSQVTMMFWYRQQPGQSLTLIATANQGSEATYESGFVIDKFPISRPNLTFSTLTVSNMSPEDSSIYLCSVDSRALEETQYFGPGTRLLVL.

This clonotype was seen ten or more times. The chain joins TRBV5-4 to TRBJ2-1; 11 nucleotides match TRBD2. This CDR3 spans 16 amino acids. Looked up from germline, CDR1 is SGHNT and CDR2 is YYREEE (reference sequence). The V and J ends lost 2 bases and 5 bases, in that order; junction bases with no gene match: 6. The CDR3 region is CASSFQALAGDNEQFF. In DNA form, the CDR3 reads TGTGCCAGCAGCTTTCAGGCACTAGCGGGGGACAATGAGCAGTTCTTC.

The V call is TRBV5-6, the J call TRBJ1-5, with a possible D match to TRBD1 (5 bases). Germline CDR1 is SGHDT and CDR2 is YYEEEE. This CDR3 is 16 amino acids long. The ends were cut back, 2 bases at V and 5 bases at J, with 17 bases in the middle. CDR3 region: CASSFGPGGVDQPQHF. CDR3 nucleotide sequence: TGTGCCAGCAGCTTTGGCCCGGGGGGTGTCGATCAGCCCCAGCATTTT.

This clonotype has only a few counts. The gene calls are TRBV28 and TRBJ1-1; D is unclear. Germline values: CDR1 MDHEN, CDR2 SYDVKM. V lost 2 bases to trimming and J lost 1 base, with 11 bases between them. The CDR3 sequence is 15 residues long. CDR3: CASSLPEDGNTEAFF. CDR3 sequence (DNA): TGTGCCAGCAGTTTACCCGAGGACGGGAACACTGAAGCTTTCTTT.

The chain has TRBV20-1 and TRBJ1-2, with 10 bases aligning to TRBD1. The V segment lost 6 bases and the J segment 8 bases; nucleotides outside the gene matches: 6. The CDR3 has 12 amino acids. Germline V gene sequence: CDR1 DFQATT, CDR2 SNEGSKA (reference sequence). The DNA of the CDR3 is TGCAGTGCCCCGGACAGGGGGGGGGGCTACACCTTC. It yields the protein CSAPDRGGGYTF.

This chain uses TRBV20-1 with TRBJ2-7; possible D gene TRBD2, 6 bases. CDR3 size: 13 residues. V gave up 7 bases and J gave up 1 base, with 14 bases separating them. The germline V gene encodes CDR1 DFQATT and CDR2 SNEGSKA (reference sequence). The DNA of the CDR3 is TGCAGTGTAGCGGCTCCAAATTCCTACGAGCAGTACTTC. This encodes CSVAAPNSYEQYF.

A note on this clonotype: A clone one base away is much larger, so this may be a read error. This chain joins TRBV6-2 or TRBV6-3 and TRBJ2-7, with D tentatively TRBD1 (5 bases). This CDR3 region has 14 residues. Looked up from germline, CDR1 is MNHEY and CDR2 is SVGEGT. The CDR3 spells CTTVAGPTGYEQYF. The CDR3 DNA follows: TGTACCACCGTAGCAGGGCCCACGGGTTACGAGCAGTACTTC.

Notes on this clonotype: A much larger clone lies one base from this, so it may be a read error. The V call is TRBV15, the J call TRBJ2-4; D is perhaps TRBD1 (5 bases). The J call could be wrong; TRBJ2-5 is a better fit for the DNA end. CDR3 length: 16 residues. Germline-derived CDR1 and CDR2 are LNHNV and YYDKDF (reference sequence). The CDR3 spells CATSRDWGAYQETQYF. For the CDR3, the DNA is TGTGCCACCAGCAGAGATTGGGGCGCCTACCAAGAGACCCAGTACTTC.

This clonotype was picked up a small number of times. This rearrangement joins TRBV5-1 to TRBJ1-4; D remains ambiguous. The germline V gene has CDR1 SGHRS and CDR2 YFSETQ. This CDR3 has 15 residues. V was trimmed by 0 bases and J by 8 bases, leaving 14 bases between them. Here the CDR3 reads CASSLAPSREEKLFF. Here the CDR3 DNA reads TGCGCCAGCAGCTTGGCGCCTTCCCGGGAGGAAAAACTGTTTTTT.

The chain carries TRBV5-1 and TRBJ2-7, with 9 positions matching TRBD2. The CDR3 totals 14 residues. From germline, CDR1 is SGHRS and CDR2 YFSETQ. V lost 1 base, J lost 3 bases, and 2 bases stayed unmatched. The CDR3 nucleotides are TGCGCCAGCAGCTTGAATAGCGGGAGCTACGAGCAGTACTTC. Translation gives CASSLNSGSYEQYF.

Concerning this clonotype: A much larger clone is a single base away; this may be a read error. V and J are TRBV5-1 and TRBJ1-2; D perhaps matches TRBD1 (6 bases). Germline loops: CDR1 SGHRS, CDR2 YFSETQ. This CDR3 is 18 amino acids long. Trimming left V 0 bases short and J 0 bases short, with 18 bases between. Written as DNA, the CDR3 is TGCGCCAGCAGCTTGGCGCACAGGGCGCCGGCTTCTAACTATGGCTACACCTTC. Its translation is CASSLAHRAPASNYGYTF.

This clonotype has at least ten counts. DNA for the CDR3: TGTGCCAGCAGCTTTGGCCAAAGGTACCAAGAGACCCAGTACTTC. This translates into CASSFGQRYQETQYF. The chain is built from TRBV5-6 and TRBJ2-5; D unclear. Germline V gives CDR1 SGHDT, CDR2 YYEEEE. V was trimmed by 2 bases and J by 0 bases, leaving 11 bases between them. The CDR3 is 15 amino acids.

This clonotype was seen only a few times. V and J are TRBV3-1 and TRBJ1-2; a possible D gene is TRBD1 (5 bases). V shed 3 bases and J shed 8 bases, with 19 bases lying between them. This CDR3 contains 15 residues. In germline, CDR1 is LGHDT, CDR2 YNNKEL (reference sequence). CDR3 in amino acids: CASSQAGANARGYTF. CDR3 sequence (DNA): TGTGCCAGCAGCCAGGCCGGGGCCAACGCCCGGGGCTACACCTTC.

This clonotype has a count of ten or more. Written as DNA, the CDR3 is TGCAGTGCTAGTTTGGGGCGGGAGGGTACCTACAATGAGCAGTTCTTC. It yields the protein CSASLGREGTYNEQFF. This chain uses TRBV20-1 with TRBJ2-1; TRBD2 agrees at 9 bases. Per the germline V gene, CDR1 is DFQATT and CDR2 is SNEGSKA (reference sequence). The length of the CDR3 is 16 residues. The V gene end was trimmed by 3 bases and the J gene end by 2 bases; junction bases not matched to a gene: 8.

There are many counts of this clonotype. The chain employs TRBV6-5 and TRBJ2-1; 7 bases match TRBD2. The trim removed 6 bases at V and 0 bases at J, leaving 5 bases unmatched. This CDR3 spans 15 amino acids. Looked up from germline, CDR1 is MNHEY and CDR2 is SVGAGI. CDR3 in DNA: TGTGCCAGCAGCGGGAGGACTAGCTCCTACAATGAGCAGTTCTTC. Its protein product is CASSGRTSSYNEQFF.

This clonotype was counted at least ten times. The rearrangement uses TRBV5-1 and TRBJ2-1; the D is unclear. The CDR3 has 11 amino acids. Germline V lookup: CDR1 SGHRS, CDR2 YFSETQ. V lost 5 bases to trimming and J lost 4 bases, with 4 bases between them. The CDR3 DNA is TGCGCCAGCAGGAGGTACAATGAGCAGTTCTTC. This gives the protein CASRRYNEQFF. Full variable domain (rest looked up from reference TRBV5-1 and TRBJ2-1): KAGVTQTPRYLIKTRGQQVTLSCSPISGHRSVSWYQQTPGQGLQFLFEYFSETQRNKGNFPGRFSGRQFSNSRSEMNVSTLELGDSALYLCASRRYNEQFFGPGTRLTVL.

With respect to this clonotype: Mismatch with germline at one junction end may stem from a read error. This chain uses TRBV4-1 with TRBJ1-5; no clear D gene. Per germline, CDR1 MGHRA and CDR2 YSYEKL. This CDR3 region has 17 residues. The CDR3 nucleotides read TGCGCCAGCAGCCAAGATTCCGGACTCCGTAGCGATCAGCCCCAGCATTTT. Its translation: CASSQDSGLRSDQPQHF.

The table lists this clonotype with many counts. The chain joins TRBV20-1 to TRBJ2-3; 11 bases line up with TRBD2. Germline-derived CDR1 and CDR2 are DFQATT and SNEGSKA (reference sequence). Trimming removed 6 bases from V and 0 bases from J; junction bases left unmatched: 5. This CDR3 has 15 residues. The CDR3 loop is CSAPTSGASTDTQYF. CDR3 nucleotides: TGCAGTGCCCCGACTAGCGGGGCCAGCACAGATACGCAGTATTTT.

This clonotype was observed a handful of times. The chain carries TRBV28 and TRBJ2-1, with a possible D match to TRBD1 (7 bases). The CDR3 extends over 18 amino acids. Trimming removed 6 bases from V and 8 bases from J, with 29 bases in between. Germline V lookup: CDR1 MDHEN, CDR2 SYDVKM. The CDR3 loop reads CASSLVRQGGIRSYEQFF. The DNA of the CDR3 is TGTGCCAGCAGCCTGGTTCGACAGGGAGGAATTCGGTCGTATGAGCAGTTCTTC.

Turning to this clonotype: A much larger clone sits a single nucleotide away, making a read error possible. CDR3 residues: CAGSGQGGNTEAFF. For the CDR3, the DNA is TGTGCCGGCAGCGGACAGGGGGGGAACACTGAAGCTTTCTTT. V and J are TRBV7-2 and TRBJ1-1, with TRBD1 identical over 10 bases. Germline lookup yields CDR1 SGHTA and CDR2 FQGNSA. This CDR3 comprises 14 residues.